This section outlines one T cell receptor beta chain sequence together with its context. TCRdb keeps only in-frame clones here, not all; method: immunoSEQ multiplex PCR. The data show 75,000 to 80,000 clones, around 80% seen once. CDR1 and CDR2 (germline): SGHVS, FNYEAQ. V lost 3 bases and J 0 bases, leaving 11 bases between the germline ends. There are 15 residues in the CDR3. This sample stems from a study of blood T cell repertoires in COVID-19. The sequence derives from a woman between 55 and 75 years old with acute or convalescent COVID-19. V and J are TRBV7-6 and TRBJ1-1, with D possibly matching TRBD1 (6 bases). Sequenced material: peripheral blood. The CDR3, as DNA: TGTGCCAGCAGCTTTGGCCAGGGGATGAACACTGAAGCTTTCTTT. Translation: CASSFGQGMNTEAFF. The complete variable domain, with remaining parts taken from reference TRBV7-6 and TRBJ1-1, reads GAGVSQSPRYKVTKRGQDVALRCDPISGHVSLYWYRQALGQGPEFLTYFNYEAQQDKSGLPNDRFSAERPEGSISTLTIQRTEQRDSAMYRCASSFGQGMNTEAFFGQGTRLTVV.